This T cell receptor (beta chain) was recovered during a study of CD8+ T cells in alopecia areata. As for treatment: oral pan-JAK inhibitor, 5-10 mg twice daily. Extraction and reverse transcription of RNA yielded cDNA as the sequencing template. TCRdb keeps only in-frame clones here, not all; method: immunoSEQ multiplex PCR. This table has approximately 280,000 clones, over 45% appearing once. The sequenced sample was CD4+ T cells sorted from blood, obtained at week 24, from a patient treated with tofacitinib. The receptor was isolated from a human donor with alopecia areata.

The CDR3 coding sequence is TGTGCCAGCGGGACTGGACAGGGCCAGCATTTT. Translation gives CASGTGQGQHF. This sequence joins TRBV6-5 and TRBJ1-5; TRBD1 matches at 8 bases. The junction had 6 bases not matched to a gene; V was cut back by 8 bases and J by 12 bases. CDR1 MNHEY and CDR2 SVGAGI come from the germline V gene. There are 11 residues in the CDR3.